This T cell receptor beta chain was captured by sequencing in a study of blood T cell repertoires in COVID-19. Turning to the study itself: Acute-phase and convalescent COVID-19 samples originated in the United States, Italy and Spain.

Sequencing was performed with immunoSEQ multiplex PCR; in TCRdb, only in-frame clones are kept and a portion is missing. There are roughly 330,000 clones in the sample; around 80% occur only once, and approximately 1.2% lies in the top ten. The CDR3 runs to 14 residues. CDR1 and CDR2 from the germline V gene are MNHNY and SVGAGI (reference sequence). J lost 7 bases, V lost 5 bases, and 9 bases had no gene match. The sequencing sample was made of peripheral blood. The rearrangement links TRBV6-6 to TRBJ1-2, with TRBD1 matching 8 bases. This receptor was taken from a woman aged 45-60 years with acute or convalescent COVID-19. CDR3 sequence: CASSDPDRETGYTF. CDR3 in DNA: TGTGCCAGCAGTGACCCGGACAGGGAGACTGGCTACACCTTC.